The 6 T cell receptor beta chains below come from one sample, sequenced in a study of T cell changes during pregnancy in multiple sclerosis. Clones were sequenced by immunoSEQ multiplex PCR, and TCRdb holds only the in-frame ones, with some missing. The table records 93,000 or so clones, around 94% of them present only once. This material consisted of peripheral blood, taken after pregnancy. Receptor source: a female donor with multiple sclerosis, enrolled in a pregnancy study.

The CDR3 sequence is CATSRGPGAYEQYF. As DNA, the CDR3 is TGTGCCACCAGCAGAGGGCCAGGCGCCTACGAGCAGTACTTC. The genes are TRBV15 and TRBJ2-7; D gene uncertain. The CDR3 contains 14 residues. V lost 1 base, J lost 2 bases, and 9 bases lay in between. The V gene's germline CDR1 is LNHNV and CDR2 YYDKDF (reference sequence).

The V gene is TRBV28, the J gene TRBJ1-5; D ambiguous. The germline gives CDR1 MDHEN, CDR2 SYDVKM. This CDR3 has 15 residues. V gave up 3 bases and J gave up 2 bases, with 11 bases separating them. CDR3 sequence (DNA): TGTGCCAGCAGTTTTGGTGCAGCGCGCAATCAGCCCCAGCATTTT. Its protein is CASSFGAARNQPQHF.

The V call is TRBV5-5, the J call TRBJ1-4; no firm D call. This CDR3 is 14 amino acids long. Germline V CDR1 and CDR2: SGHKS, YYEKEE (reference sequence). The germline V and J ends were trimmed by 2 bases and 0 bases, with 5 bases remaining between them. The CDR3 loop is CASSFTSTNEKLFF. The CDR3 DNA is TGTGCCAGCAGCTTTACATCAACTAATGAAAAACTGTTTTTT.

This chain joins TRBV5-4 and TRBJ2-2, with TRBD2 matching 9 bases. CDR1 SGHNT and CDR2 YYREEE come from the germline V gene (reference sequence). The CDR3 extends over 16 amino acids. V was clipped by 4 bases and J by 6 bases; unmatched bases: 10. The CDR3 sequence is CASSLLPVAGAGELFF. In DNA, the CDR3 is TGTGCCAGCAGCCTGCTCCCGGTAGCGGGAGCCGGGGAGCTGTTTTTT.

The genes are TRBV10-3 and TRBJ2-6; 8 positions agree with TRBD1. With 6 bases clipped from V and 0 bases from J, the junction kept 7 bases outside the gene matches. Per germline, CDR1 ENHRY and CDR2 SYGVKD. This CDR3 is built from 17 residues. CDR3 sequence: CAISLQGDLSGANVLTF. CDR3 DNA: TGTGCCATCAGCCTACAGGGGGACCTCTCTGGGGCCAACGTCCTGACTTTC.

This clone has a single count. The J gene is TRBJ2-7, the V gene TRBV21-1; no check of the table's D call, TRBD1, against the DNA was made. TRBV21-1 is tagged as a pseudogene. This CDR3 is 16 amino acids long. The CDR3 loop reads CASSKVTRGQGFEQYF. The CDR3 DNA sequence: TGTGCCAGCAGCAAAGTAACTAGGGGACAGGGATTCGAGCAGTACTTC.